Included here is one TCR beta chain sequence, with context. The antigen it recognizes is unknown. Base qualities are not recorded, but no much larger clone differs from it by a single base. Library preparation employed UMI-ligation and nested PCR. The beta constant-region primer was an equimolar mix of two oligonucleotides covering both TRBC1 and TRBC2. The ligated cDNA went through four rounds of PCR with nested alpha and beta constant-region primers together with the SP2 primer. A single-stranded oligonucleotide carrying the SP2 primer and a 12-nucleotide UMI was ligated to the 3' end of the cDNA by T4 RNA ligase 1. Incubation of the ligation reaction lasted about 18-25 hours at 16 degrees C. PCR2 was typically performed as a SYBR Green qPCR and was stopped at a predetermined threshold so that over-amplification was prevented. Agencourt AMPure XP magnetic beads were used for all purifications after the first. Library amounts were measured by Qubit and library quality was assessed on a TapeStation, where the main peak was expected at around 650 bp. Pooled libraries were sequenced on an Illumina MiSeq with v2 2x251 paired-end kits, typically giving roughly 0.9-2.1 million reads per sample. Libraries were pooled at about 4.3 nM per sample, and about 4.5-7% PhiX was added to improve cluster recognition. In the source study's methods: Using tag matching that tolerated one base-pair mismatch, Decombinator assigned V and J genes to FASTQ reads that had been processed by Demultiplexor. Collapsinator relied on UMIs to fix sequencing errors as well as frequency errors caused by PCR heterogeneity. TCRs were translated and CDR3s were extracted from the conserved cysteine to the FGXG phenylalanine by CDR3Translator, with non-productive sequences being flagged. Gini, Shannon entropy and inverse Simpson indices were calculated on repertoires that had been subsampled to equal numbers of UMI-defined TCRs. Clonotype abundance distributions were fitted to a power law by maximum likelihood within the linear range. On one naive CD8 sample, the pipeline and MIGEC gave similar UMI counts, unique TCR numbers and clonal distributions. A set of 6,000 to 8,000 CMV-associated CDR3 sequences, compiled from VDJdb and a published dataset, was used to search the repertoires. The public reads were reanalyzed by TCRdb: fastp trimming at Q25, MiXCR alignment, in-frame beta chains only. One record per CDR3 amino acid sequence lists the most common genes and DNA. For this entry, the V and J calls and clone size follow TCRdb and not the study's own pipeline. This sample comprises 100,000 to 150,000 distinct CDR3 sequences, 36% of them detected only once. Clones ranked in the top ten supply about 1% of the sample.

This sample was taken from a study of naive and memory T cell subsets (dated by TCRdb to the late 2010s). The study in broad terms: An open-source, UMI-based TCR alpha and beta sequencing pipeline was applied to sorted naive and memory peripheral blood T cell subsets. Complete agreement was observed between the functional CMV T cell responses and the IgG serology results. RNA was DNase-treated and reverse transcribed with TCR constant-region primers, mostly using SuperScript III. The paper as a whole reports these results and caveats: The repertoire findings for the naive and memory subsets could not be validated, as no ground truth was available. In both CD4 and CD8 cells, a rise in Gini index and a fall in Shannon and inverse Simpson diversity were observed from naive through CM, EM and EMRA. Single alpha or beta chain sequences, rather than paired alpha/beta receptors, were used to define clonotypes. Once error correction was done, more than 85% of naive TCR sequences showed up just once, which made the naive abundance distributions much steeper than those of the memory subsets. TCR abundance followed a power law with an exponent that was different for naive and memory subsets but consistent across the three individuals. RNA-based TCR counts may be affected by expression changes linked to T cell activation and differentiation.

From the second PCR step on, the TCR alpha and beta chain libraries were amplified in separate reactions. Donor CMV status was determined by IFNgamma production from CD4+ T cells after overnight stimulation of fresh PBMCs with CMV viral lysate. CD4 T cells were positively selected with Miltenyi beads, followed by positive selection of CD8 T cells from the CD4-negative fraction. Cells stained for CD3, CD4, CD8, CD45RA, CD27 and a live/dead dye were sorted on a BD Aria II into four subsets by CD45RA and CD27. Blood came from a few healthy volunteers, each fractionated into CD4 and CD8 T cells and then into four differentiation subsets. Around 120 ml of peripheral blood was collected from each donor, and PBMC were isolated from the blood using Ficoll-Paque PLUS density-gradient centrifugation. Sorted cells were lysed in RLT buffer, and RNA was extracted with a Qiagen RNeasy kit and stored at -80°C.

Including the terminal cysteine and phenylalanine, the CDR3 comprises 15 residues. Only the CDR3 region is kept as DNA, spanning 45 bases read in frame from base 1. CDR1 and CDR2 were assigned from the germline V gene as SGHAT and FQNNGV. V is shortened by 4 bases, J by 0 bases, and the region joining them spans 9 bases. Specimen: central memory CD4+ T cells from blood. The sample's cell subset or site label, in plain terms: central memory, CD45RA- CD27+. This TCR came from a human donor in good health. The chain links TRBV11-2 with TRBJ1-4; the D gene remains uncertain. The DNA sequence is TGTGCCAGCAGCTCCGGTGGTGCAACTAATGAAAAACTGTTTTTT. The encoded protein is CASSSGGATNEKLFF.